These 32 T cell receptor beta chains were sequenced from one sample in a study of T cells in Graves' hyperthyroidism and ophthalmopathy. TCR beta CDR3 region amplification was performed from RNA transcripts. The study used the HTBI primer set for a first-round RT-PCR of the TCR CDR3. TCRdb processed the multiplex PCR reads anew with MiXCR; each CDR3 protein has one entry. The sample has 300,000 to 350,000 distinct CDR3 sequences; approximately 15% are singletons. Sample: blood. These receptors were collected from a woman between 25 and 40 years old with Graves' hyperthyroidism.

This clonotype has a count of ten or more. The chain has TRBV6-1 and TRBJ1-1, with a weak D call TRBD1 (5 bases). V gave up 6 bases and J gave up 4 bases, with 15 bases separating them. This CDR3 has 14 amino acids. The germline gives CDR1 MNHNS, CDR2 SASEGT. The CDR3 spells CASRLQGTGTEAFF. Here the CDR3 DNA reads TGTGCCAGCAGACTGCAGGGCACGGGCACTGAAGCTTTCTTT.

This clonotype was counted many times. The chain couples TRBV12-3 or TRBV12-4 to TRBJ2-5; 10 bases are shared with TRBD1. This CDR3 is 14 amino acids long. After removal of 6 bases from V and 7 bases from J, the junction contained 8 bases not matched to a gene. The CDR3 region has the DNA TGTGCCAGCAGCCCCGGACAGGGGGGGGGGACCCAGTACTTC. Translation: CASSPGQGGGTQYF.

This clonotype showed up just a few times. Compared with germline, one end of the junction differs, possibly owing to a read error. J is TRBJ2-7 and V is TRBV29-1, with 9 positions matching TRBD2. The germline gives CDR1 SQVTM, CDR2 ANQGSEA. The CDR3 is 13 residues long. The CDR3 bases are TGCGGCGTCCTTAGCGGGAGCTCCTACGAGCAGTACTTC. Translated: CGVLSGSSYEQYF.

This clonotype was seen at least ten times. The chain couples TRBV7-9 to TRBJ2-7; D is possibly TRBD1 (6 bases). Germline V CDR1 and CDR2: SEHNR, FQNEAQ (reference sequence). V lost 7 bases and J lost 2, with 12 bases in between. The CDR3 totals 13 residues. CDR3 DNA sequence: TGTGCCAGCACCGGGTGGGACACCTACGAGCAGTACTTC. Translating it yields CASTGWDTYEQYF.

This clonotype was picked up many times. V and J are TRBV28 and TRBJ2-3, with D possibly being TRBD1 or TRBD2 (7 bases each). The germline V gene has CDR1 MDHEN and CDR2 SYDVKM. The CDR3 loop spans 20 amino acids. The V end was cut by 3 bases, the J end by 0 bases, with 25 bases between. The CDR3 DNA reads TGTGCCAGCAGTTTCAAGAGGCAGGGGGGGACACTTTCTAGCACAGATACGCAGTATTTT. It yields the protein CASSFKRQGGTLSSTDTQYF.

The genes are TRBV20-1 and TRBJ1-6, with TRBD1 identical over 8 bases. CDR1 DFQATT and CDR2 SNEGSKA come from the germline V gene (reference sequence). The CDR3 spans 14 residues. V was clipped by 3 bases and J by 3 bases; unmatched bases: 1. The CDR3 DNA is TGCAGTGCTAGTGACAGGGGCTATAATTCACCCCTCCACTTT. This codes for CSASDRGYNSPLHF.

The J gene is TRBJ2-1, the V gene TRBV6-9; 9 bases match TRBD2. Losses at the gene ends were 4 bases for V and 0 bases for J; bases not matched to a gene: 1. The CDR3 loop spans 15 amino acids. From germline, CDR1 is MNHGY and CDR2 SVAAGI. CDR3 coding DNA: TGTGCCAGCAGTTCTAGCGGGATCTCCTACAATGAGCAGTTCTTC. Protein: CASSSSGISYNEQFF.

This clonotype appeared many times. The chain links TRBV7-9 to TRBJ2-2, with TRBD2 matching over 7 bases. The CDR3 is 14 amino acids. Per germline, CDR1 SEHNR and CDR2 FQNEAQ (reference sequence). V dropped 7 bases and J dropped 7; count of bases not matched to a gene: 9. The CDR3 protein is CASTGSGIGGELFF. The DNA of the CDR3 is TGTGCCAGCACCGGAAGCGGGATAGGCGGGGAGCTGTTTTTT.

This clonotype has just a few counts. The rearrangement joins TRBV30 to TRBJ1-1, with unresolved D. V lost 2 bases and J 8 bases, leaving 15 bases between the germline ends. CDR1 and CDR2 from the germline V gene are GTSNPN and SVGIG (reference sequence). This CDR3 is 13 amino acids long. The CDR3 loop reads CAWSLNIRGEAFF. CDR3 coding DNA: TGTGCCTGGAGTTTAAATATCCGGGGAGAAGCTTTCTTT.

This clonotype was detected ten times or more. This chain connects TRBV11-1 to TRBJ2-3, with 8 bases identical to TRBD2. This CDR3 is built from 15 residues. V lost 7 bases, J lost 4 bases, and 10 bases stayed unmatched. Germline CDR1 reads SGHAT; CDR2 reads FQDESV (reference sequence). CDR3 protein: CASNAREEGPDTQYF. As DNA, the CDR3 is TGTGCCAGCAACGCGCGGGAGGAGGGCCCAGATACGCAGTATTTT. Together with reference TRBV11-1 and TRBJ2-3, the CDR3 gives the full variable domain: EAEVAQSPRYKITEKSQAVAFWCDPISGHATLYWYRQILGQGPELLVQFQDESVVDDSQLPKDRFSAERLKGVDSTLKIQPAELGDSAMYLCASNAREEGPDTQYFGPGTRLTVL.

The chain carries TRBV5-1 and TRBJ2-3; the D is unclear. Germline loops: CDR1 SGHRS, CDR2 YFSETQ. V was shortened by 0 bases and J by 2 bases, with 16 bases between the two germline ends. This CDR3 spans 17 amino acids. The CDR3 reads CASSLELGVSDTDTQYF. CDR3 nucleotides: TGCGCCAGCAGCTTGGAATTAGGAGTCTCCGACACAGATACGCAGTATTTT. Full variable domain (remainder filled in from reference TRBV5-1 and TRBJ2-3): KAGVTQTPRYLIKTRGQQVTLSCSPISGHRSVSWYQQTPGQGLQFLFEYFSETQRNKGNFPGRFSGRQFSNSRSEMNVSTLELGDSALYLCASSLELGVSDTDTQYFGPGTRLTVL.

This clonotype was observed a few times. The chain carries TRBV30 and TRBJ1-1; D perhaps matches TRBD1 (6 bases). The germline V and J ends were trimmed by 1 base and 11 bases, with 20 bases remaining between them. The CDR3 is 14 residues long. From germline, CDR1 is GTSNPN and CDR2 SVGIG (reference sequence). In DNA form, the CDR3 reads TGTGCCTGGAGTGGGGGGGGCAGGGGTAGGAACGCTTTCTTT. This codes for CAWSGGGRGRNAFF.

The DNA for the CDR3 is TGTGCCAGCAGTTACGGAGGGGGTAAGGGCAATCAGCCCCAGCATTTT. This encodes CASSYGGGKGNQPQHF. V gene TRBV6-2 or TRBV6-3 combines with J gene TRBJ1-5, with D perhaps TRBD1 (6 bases). This CDR3 contains 16 residues. Between the trimmed V and J ends, which lost 2 bases and 2 bases, there was a span of 13 bases. Germline V lookup: CDR1 MNHEY, CDR2 SVGEGT.

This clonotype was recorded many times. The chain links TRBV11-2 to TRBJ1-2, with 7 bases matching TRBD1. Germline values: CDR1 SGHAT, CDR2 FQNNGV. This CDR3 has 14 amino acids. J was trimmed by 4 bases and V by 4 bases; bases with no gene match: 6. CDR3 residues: CASSSPGQSYGYTF. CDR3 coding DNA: TGTGCCAGCAGCTCTCCGGGACAGTCCTATGGCTACACCTTC.

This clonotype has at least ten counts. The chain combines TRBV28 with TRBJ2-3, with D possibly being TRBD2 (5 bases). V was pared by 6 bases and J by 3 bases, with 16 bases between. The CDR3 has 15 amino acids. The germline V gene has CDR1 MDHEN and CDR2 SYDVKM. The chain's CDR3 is CASSEGTVNTDTQYF. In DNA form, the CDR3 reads TGTGCCAGCAGCGAGGGCACGGTTAATACAGATACGCAGTATTTT.

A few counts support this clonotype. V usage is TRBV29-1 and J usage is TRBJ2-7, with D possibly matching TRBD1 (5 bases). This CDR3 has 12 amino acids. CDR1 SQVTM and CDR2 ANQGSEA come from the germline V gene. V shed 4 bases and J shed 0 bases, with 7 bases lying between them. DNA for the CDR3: TGCAGCGTTGGACAGAGCTCCTACGAGCAGTACTTC. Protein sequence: CSVGQSSYEQYF.

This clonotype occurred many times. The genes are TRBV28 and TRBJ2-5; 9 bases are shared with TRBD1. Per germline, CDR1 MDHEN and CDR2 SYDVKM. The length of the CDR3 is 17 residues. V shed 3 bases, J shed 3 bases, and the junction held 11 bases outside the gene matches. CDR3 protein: CASSFTQGTGMEETQYF. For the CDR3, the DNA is TGTGCCAGCAGTTTTACTCAAGGGACAGGGATGGAAGAGACCCAGTACTTC.

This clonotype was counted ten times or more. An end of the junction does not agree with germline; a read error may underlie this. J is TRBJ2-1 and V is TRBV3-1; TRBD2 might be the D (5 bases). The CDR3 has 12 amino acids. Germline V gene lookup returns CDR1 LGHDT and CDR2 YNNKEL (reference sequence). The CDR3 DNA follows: TGTGCCAGCAGCCAAGGAGGCATCGACTACCTCTTC. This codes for CASSQGGIDYLF.

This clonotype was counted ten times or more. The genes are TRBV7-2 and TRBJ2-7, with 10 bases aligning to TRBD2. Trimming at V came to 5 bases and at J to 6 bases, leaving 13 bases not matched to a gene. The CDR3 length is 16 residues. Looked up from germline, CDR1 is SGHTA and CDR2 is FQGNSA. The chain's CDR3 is CASSQQAGLAPFEQYF. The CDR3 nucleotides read TGTGCCAGCAGCCAACAAGCGGGACTAGCGCCTTTCGAGCAGTACTTC.

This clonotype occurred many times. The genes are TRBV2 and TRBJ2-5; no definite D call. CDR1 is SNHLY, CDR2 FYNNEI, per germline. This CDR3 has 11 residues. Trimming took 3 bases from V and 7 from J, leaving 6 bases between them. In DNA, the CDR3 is TGTGCCAGCAGTGATAGGTGGACCCAGTACTTC. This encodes CASSDRWTQYF.

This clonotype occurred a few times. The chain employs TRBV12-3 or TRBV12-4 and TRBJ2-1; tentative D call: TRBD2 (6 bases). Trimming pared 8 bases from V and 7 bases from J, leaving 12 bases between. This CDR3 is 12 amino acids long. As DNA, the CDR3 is TGTGCCAGCGGGACTTCAAGAAATGAGCAGTTCTTC. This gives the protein CASGTSRNEQFF.

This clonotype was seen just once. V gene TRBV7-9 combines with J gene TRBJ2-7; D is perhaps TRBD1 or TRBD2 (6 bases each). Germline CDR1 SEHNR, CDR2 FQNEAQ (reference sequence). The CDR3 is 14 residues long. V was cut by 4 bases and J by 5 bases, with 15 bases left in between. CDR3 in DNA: TGTGCCAGCAGCTACTGGGGGCGGGAAGACGAGCAGTACTTC. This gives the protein CASSYWGREDEQYF.

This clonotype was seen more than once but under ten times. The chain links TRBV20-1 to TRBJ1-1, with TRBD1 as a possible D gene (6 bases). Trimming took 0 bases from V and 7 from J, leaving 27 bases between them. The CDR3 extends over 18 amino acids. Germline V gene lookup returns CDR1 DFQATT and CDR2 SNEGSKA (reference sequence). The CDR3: CSARDPLSLQGDRGEAFF. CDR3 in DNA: TGCAGTGCTAGAGATCCCTTGTCCCTACAGGGCGATCGGGGTGAAGCTTTCTTT.

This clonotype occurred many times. CDR3 DNA: TGCAGCGTTGAAGTGGGGTTTGAGTCCACTGAAGCTTTCTTT. It is translated as CSVEVGFESTEAFF. The chain couples TRBV29-1 to TRBJ1-1; D remains ambiguous. Per germline, CDR1 SQVTM and CDR2 ANQGSEA. V lost 1 base and J lost 4, with 13 bases in between. The CDR3 has 14 amino acids.

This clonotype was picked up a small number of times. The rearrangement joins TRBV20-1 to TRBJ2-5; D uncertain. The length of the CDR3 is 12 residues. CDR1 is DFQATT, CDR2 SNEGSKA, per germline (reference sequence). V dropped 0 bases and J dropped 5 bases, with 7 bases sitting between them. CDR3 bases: TGCAGTGCTAGAGATCTCGGGGAGACCCAGTACTTC. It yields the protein CSARDLGETQYF.

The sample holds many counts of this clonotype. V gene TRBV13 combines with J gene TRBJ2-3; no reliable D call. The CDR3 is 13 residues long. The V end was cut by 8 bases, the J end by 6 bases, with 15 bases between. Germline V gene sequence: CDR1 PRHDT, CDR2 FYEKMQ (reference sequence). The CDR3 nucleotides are TGTGCCAGCCTAACCAGGAGCTCGGATACGCAGTATTTT. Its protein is CASLTRSSDTQYF.

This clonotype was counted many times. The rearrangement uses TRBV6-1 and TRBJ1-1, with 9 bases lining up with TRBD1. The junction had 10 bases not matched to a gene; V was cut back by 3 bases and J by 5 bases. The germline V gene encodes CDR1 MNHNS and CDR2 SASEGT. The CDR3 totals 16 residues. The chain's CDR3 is CASSDAQGAPRTEAFF. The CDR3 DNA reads TGTGCCAGCAGTGATGCACAGGGGGCGCCTAGGACTGAAGCTTTCTTT.

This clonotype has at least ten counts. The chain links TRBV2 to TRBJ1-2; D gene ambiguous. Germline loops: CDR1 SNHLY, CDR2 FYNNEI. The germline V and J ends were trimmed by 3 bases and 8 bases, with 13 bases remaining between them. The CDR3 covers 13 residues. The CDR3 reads CASSDLVISGYTF. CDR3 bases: TGTGCCAGCAGTGATTTGGTGATCTCGGGCTACACCTTC.

The CDR3 coding sequence is TGTGCCAGCGGCACGGACAGGGGGGGGGCCAACGTCCTGACTTTC. Its protein is CASGTDRGGANVLTF. The rearrangement uses TRBV7-3 and TRBJ2-6; TRBD1 matches 10 bases. Per germline, CDR1 SGHTA and CDR2 FQGTGA. V lost 8 bases, J lost 4 bases, and 5 bases stayed unmatched. The CDR3 length is 15 residues.

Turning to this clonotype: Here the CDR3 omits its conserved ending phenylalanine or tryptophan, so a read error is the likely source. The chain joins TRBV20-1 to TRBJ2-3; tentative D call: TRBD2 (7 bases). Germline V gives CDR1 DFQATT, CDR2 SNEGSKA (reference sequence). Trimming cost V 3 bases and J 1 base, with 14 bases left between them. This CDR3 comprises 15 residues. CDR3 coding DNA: TGCAGTGCTAGGGTCAGGGGAGGGGGCACAGATACGCAGTATTTA. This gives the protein CSARVRGGGTDTQYL.

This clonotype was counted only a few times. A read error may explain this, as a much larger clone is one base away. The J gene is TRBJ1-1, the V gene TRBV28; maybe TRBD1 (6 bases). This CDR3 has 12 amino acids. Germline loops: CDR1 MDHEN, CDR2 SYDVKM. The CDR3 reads CASSFRHREALF. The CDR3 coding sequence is TGTGCCAGCAGTTTCCGCCACAGGGAAGCTCTCTTT.

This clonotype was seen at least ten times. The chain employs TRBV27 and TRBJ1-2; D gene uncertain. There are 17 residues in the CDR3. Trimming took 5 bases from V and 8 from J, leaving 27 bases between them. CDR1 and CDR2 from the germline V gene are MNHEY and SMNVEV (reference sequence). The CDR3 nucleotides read TGTGCCAGCAGTCCCCACAACAATCGGGTGACCCAAGGGGGCTACACCTTC. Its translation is CASSPHNNRVTQGGYTF.